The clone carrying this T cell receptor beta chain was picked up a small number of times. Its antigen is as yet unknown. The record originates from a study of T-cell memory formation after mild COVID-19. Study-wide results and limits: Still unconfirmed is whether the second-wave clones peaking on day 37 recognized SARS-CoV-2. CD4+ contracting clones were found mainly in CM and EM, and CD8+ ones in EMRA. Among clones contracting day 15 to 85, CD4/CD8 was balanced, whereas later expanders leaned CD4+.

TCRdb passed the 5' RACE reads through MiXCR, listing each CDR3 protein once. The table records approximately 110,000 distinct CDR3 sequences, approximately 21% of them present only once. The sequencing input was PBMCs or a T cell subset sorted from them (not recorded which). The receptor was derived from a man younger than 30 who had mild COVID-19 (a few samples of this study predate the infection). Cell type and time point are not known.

The CDR3 loop is CSARGGVDRANTEAFF. Written as DNA, the CDR3 is TGCAGTGCTAGAGGGGGGGTGGACAGAGCAAACACTGAAGCTTTCTTT. The chain links TRBV20-1 to TRBJ1-1; tentatively, D is TRBD1 (6 bases). V shed 1 base and J shed 2 bases, with 17 bases lying between them. The CDR3 is made up of 16 amino acids. Germline V gene sequence: CDR1 DFQATT, CDR2 SNEGSKA (reference sequence).